This TCR beta chain originates from a study of vaccination and CD4 T cells after COVID-19 (dated by TCRdb to 2021 to 2024). For the wider study: Convalescent patients had a positive SARS-CoV-2 result on nasal swab PCR, and of these patients, some ten had mild disease and one had severe disease. Two doses of either the Pfizer-BioNTech BNT162b2 vaccine (n=8) or the Moderna mRNA-1273 vaccine (n=2) were administered to participants. The spike-specific CD4+ TCR repertoire was compared before and after mRNA vaccination in approximately ten COVID-19 convalescent patients and a few infection-naive healthy vaccine recipients. Post-vaccine blood samples were collected a median of about 69 days after the second vaccine dose, ranging from roughly 12 to 250 days. Post-COVID blood samples from convalescent patients were collected a median of 101 days after diagnosis, with a range of roughly 35 to 180 days. For stimulating the cultures, overlapping spike peptide pools were used, derived from SARS-CoV-2 as well as from the common cold coronaviruses HCoV-NL63, HCoV-OC43 and HCoV-229E. As controls, cultures received a CEFX viral epitope pool (the positive control), an HIV-1 Nef peptide pool (the negative control), or no peptide at all. Three convalescent patients gave samples both early after vaccination (day 14) and late after vaccination (days 161 to 241). Six males and four females were included in the convalescent cohort, with two Hispanic individuals, seven Caucasians, two Asians and one multiracial person represented.

Study-wide conclusions, independent of this receptor: Among the post-vaccine SARS-CoV-2-reactive clones in convalescent patients, a median approximately 90% showed up only after vaccination, which suggests vaccine-specific priming. Of the vaccine-specific clones in convalescent patients, 304 of 307, or nearly all, reacted only to SARS-CoV-2 spike and did not cross-react with common cold coronaviruses. Although the median number of SARS-CoV-2-reactive clonotypes went up from around 20 after infection to around 39 after vaccination, the increase was not significant. The study included relatively few convalescent patients and did not analyze early timepoints after natural infection.

The CDR3 starts with the cysteine, ends with the phenylalanine, and has 14 residues. The DNA shown is the 42-base CDR3, in frame from base 1. CDR1 SGHRS and CDR2 YFSETQ are derived from the germline V gene. The V and J ends are trimmed by 2 bases and 0 bases, leaving 9 bases between them. Worth noting for this clonotype: What this receptor recognizes is not known. No much larger clone exists at a distance of one base, and base qualities are not known.

The receptor library was made with PCR. DNA from cultured CD4+ T cells underwent TCR sequencing with the Oncomine TCR Beta short-read assay at the Johns Hopkins FTIC core. The QIAamp micro DNA kit was used to extract genomic DNA from the cultured CD4+ T cells. The Oncomine TCR Beta libraries from cultured CD4+ T cells were pooled using unique dual indexes and then sequenced on an Illumina iSeq 100. The source study handled its data this way. Non-productive sequences were removed, and CDR3s not starting with C, not ending with F or W, or shorter than 7 amino acids were discarded. The MANAFEST web application identified antigen-specific clonotypes by comparing peptide-stimulated wells against reference wells and other culture wells. To be called positive, a clone needed an FDR below 0.05, an odds ratio above 5, and a productive frequency above 0.1% in at least two of three replicate wells. A clonotype was classed as cross-reactive if the clonotype showed significant expansion both in SARS-CoV-2 spike wells and in at least one common cold coronavirus spike condition. Levenshtein distances (stringdist) and unrooted phylogenetic trees (ape) in R version 3.6.1 were used to assess CDR3 homology. TCRdb redid the processing of the public reads, applying fastp at Q25 and MiXCR, and retained in-frame beta chains. One record per CDR3 amino acid sequence lists the most common genes and DNA. TCRdb, rather than the study authors, made the V and J calls. The sample profile shows some 21,000 distinct CDR3 sequences; about 46% of them were found once. About 13% of the sample is taken by the ten largest.

According to the study, the label for this sample's time point signals: late sampling 161 to 241 days after vaccination in a few convalescent patients. The treatment or condition label, read with the paper, signifies: approximately 9-day PBMC culture with coronavirus spike peptide pools or control peptides (ViraFEST assay). The ViraFEST assay, used in the study, expanded antigen-specific T cells with peptide pools and then identified the expanded clonotypes through TCR sequencing. The convalescent patients' positive SARS-CoV-2 PCR tests fell between March and December 2020, which was before the Alpha, Beta and Delta variants emerged in the United States. PBMCs were cultured at two million per well in IMDM supplemented with about 5% human AB serum and about 10 IU/ml IL-2, with around 10 ug/ml peptide pools added. On days 3 and 7, half of the culture medium was replaced with fresh IL-2-containing medium. CD4+ T cells were isolated after roughly nine days of culture through negative selection using the EasySep CD4+ T cell isolation kit. PBMCs were separated from whole blood using Ficoll-Paque Plus gradient centrifugation and then either used fresh or cryopreserved at -140C. Each culture condition was generally run in triplicate wells.

The sequencing used CD4+ T cells from blood, cultured in vitro, collected about 7 months after SARS-CoV-2 vaccination. This sequence originates from a human donor who had recovered from COVID-19. This chain is built from TRBV5-1 and TRBJ2-7; the D segment cannot be called with confidence. The CDR3 protein: CASSFQTSSYEQYF. The nucleotides read TGCGCCAGCAGCTTCCAGACCAGCTCCTACGAGCAGTACTTC. Joined to the reference TRBV5-1 and TRBJ2-7 proteins, this CDR3 gives the full variable domain: KAGVTQTPRYLIKTRGQQVTLSCSPISGHRSVSWYQQTPGQGLQFLFEYFSETQRNKGNFPGRFSGRQFSNSRSEMNVSTLELGDSALYLCASSFQTSSYEQYFGPGTRLTVT.